Sequencing of this T cell receptor (beta chain) was carried out in a study of blood T cell repertoires in COVID-19. Study-level information: Italy, Spain and the United States were the sources of the convalescent and acute COVID-19 samples. T cells, B-cell-depleted T cells, or PBMCs provided the cDNA or gDNA that served as material.

The V end was cut by 0 bases, the J end by 4 bases, with 12 bases between. Looked up from germline, CDR1 is SGHDN and CDR2 is FVKESK. This CDR3 is built from 15 residues. Measured with immunoSEQ multiplex PCR; TCRdb has only the in-frame clones, and not every one. Altogether around 130,000 clones are present, over 80% being singletons, with the ten largest covering roughly a tenth. The TCR sequence derives from a man aged 60-69 years with active or convalescent COVID-19. The chain uses TRBV14 and TRBJ1-2, with D tentatively TRBD1 (6 bases). Sequencing was carried out using peripheral blood. This chain's CDR3 is CASSQDLRTVYGYTF. Written as DNA, the CDR3 is TGTGCCAGCAGCCAAGACTTAAGGACAGTCTATGGCTACACCTTC.